This record concerns one T cell receptor beta chain sequence. Its antigen remains unidentified. The sample originates from a study of blood T cells in healthy people across ages. Study in general: With template switching, about one barcoded beta molecule was captured per two T cells. Whole-study results and caveats: Naive CD4+ cells and diversity were both higher in long-lived donors than in aged donors. One million T cells yielded diversity estimates that were considered underestimates.

Together with a sample-barcoded 5' primer, a J-beta primer mix was included in a second PCR lasting about 7 to 11 cycles. TCRdb independently ran MiXCR on the 5' RACE reads; one entry per CDR3 protein. The repertoire includes hundreds of thousands of distinct CDR3 sequences, more than 50% of them detected once, and about 26% sits in the top ten. CDR3 length: 16 residues. V dropped 3 bases and J dropped 2 bases, with 14 bases sitting between them. The germline CDR1 and CDR2 sequences are DFQATT and SNEGSKA (reference sequence). The origin of this receptor is a man aged 35-49 years in good health. The sequenced material came from blood. The chain carries TRBV20-1 and TRBJ2-6, with D uncertain. The CDR3 region is CSASQASDTGANVLTF. The CDR3 DNA sequence: TGCAGTGCTAGCCAGGCCTCTGATACTGGGGCCAACGTCCTGACTTTC.